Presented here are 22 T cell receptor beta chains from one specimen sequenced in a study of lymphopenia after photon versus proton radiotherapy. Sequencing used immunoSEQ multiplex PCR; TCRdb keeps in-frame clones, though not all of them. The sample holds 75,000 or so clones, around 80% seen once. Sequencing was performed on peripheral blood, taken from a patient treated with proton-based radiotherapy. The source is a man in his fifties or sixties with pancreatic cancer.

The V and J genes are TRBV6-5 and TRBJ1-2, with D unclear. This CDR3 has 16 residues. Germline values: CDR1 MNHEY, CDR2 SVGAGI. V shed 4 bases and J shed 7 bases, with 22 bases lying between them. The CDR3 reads CASSWTLSFALGGYTF. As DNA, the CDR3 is TGTGCCAGCAGTTGGACGTTAAGCTTTGCCCTAGGTGGCTACACCTTC.

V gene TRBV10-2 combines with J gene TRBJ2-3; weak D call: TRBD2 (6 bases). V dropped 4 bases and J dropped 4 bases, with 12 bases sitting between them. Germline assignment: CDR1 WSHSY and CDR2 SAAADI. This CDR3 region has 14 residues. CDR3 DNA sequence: TGCGCCAGCAGTGTCGGGGGTCGGGCAGATACGCAGTATTTT. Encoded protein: CASSVGGRADTQYF.

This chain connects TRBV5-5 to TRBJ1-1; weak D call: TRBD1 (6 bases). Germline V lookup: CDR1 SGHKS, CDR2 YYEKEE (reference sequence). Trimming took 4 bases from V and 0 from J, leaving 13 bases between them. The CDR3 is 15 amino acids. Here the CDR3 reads CASSRMGGLNTEAFF. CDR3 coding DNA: TGTGCCAGCAGCCGAATGGGGGGCCTGAACACTGAAGCTTTCTTT.

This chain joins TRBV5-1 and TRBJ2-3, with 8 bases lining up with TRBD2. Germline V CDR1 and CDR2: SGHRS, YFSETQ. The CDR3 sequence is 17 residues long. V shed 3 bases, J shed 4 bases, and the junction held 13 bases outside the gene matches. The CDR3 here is CASSYGSGSRTPDTQYF. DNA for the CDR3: TGCGCCAGCAGCTATGGCAGCGGGAGTAGGACCCCAGATACGCAGTATTTT.

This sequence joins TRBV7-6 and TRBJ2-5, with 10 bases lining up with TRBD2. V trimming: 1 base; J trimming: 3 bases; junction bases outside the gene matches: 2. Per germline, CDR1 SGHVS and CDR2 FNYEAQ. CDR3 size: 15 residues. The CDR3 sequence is CASSLGTSGEETQYF. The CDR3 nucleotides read TGTGCCAGCAGCTTAGGTACTAGCGGGGAAGAGACCCAGTACTTC.

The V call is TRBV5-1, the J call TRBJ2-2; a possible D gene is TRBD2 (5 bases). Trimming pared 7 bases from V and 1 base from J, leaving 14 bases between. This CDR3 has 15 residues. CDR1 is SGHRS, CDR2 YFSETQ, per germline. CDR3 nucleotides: TGCGCCAGCGTTAGGGAGCAGTTGAACACCGGGGAGCTGTTTTTT. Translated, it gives CASVREQLNTGELFF. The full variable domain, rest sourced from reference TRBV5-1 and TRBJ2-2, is KAGVTQTPRYLIKTRGQQVTLSCSPISGHRSVSWYQQTPGQGLQFLFEYFSETQRNKGNFPGRFSGRQFSNSRSEMNVSTLELGDSALYLCASVREQLNTGELFFGEGSRLTVL.

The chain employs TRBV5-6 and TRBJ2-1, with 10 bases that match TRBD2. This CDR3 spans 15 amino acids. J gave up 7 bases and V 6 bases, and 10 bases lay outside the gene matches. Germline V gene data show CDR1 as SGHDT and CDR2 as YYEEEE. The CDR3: CASITLAGEGNEQFF. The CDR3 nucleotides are TGTGCCAGCATAACCCTAGCGGGAGAGGGAAATGAGCAGTTCTTC.

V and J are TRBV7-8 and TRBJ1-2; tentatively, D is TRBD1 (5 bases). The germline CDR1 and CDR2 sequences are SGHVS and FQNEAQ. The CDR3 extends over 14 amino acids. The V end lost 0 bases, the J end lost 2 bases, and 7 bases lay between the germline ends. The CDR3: CASSLAGGNYGYTF. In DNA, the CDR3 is TGTGCCAGCAGCTTAGCGGGGGGGAACTATGGCTACACCTTC.

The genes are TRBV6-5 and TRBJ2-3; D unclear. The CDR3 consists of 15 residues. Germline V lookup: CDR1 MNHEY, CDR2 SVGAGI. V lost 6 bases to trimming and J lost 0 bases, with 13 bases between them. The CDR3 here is CASSYGAPSTDTQYF. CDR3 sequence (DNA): TGTGCCAGCAGCTACGGTGCCCCTAGCACAGATACGCAGTATTTT.

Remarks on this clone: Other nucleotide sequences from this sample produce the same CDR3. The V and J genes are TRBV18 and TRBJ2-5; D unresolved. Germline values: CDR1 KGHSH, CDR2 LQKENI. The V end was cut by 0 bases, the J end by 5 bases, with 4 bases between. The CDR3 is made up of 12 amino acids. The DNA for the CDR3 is TGTGCCAGCTCACCACCAGGGGAGACCCAGTACTTC. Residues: CASSPPGETQYF.

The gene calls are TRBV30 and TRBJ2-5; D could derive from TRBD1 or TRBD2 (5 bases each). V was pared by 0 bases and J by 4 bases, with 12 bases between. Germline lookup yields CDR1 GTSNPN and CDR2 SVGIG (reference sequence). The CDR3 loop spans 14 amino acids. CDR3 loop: CAWSVLGVRETQYF. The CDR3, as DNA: TGTGCCTGGAGTGTTTTGGGGGTGCGAGAGACCCAGTACTTC.

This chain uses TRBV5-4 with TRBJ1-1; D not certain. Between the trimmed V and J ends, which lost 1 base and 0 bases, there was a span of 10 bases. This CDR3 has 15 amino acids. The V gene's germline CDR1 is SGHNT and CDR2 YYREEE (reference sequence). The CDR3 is CASSLFGSLNTEAFF. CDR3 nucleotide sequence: TGTGCCAGCAGCTTGTTTGGCAGTCTGAACACTGAAGCTTTCTTT.

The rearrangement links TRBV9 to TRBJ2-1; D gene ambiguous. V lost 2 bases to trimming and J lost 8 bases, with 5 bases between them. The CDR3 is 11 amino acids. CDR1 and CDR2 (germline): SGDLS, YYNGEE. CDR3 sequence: CASSVRDEQFF. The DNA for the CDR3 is TGTGCCAGCAGCGTCCGGGATGAGCAGTTCTTC.

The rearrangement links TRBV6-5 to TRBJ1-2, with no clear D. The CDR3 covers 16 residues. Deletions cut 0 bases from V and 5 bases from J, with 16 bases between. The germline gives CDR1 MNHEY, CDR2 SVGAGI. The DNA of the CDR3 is TGTGCCAGCAGTTACTCGACGGTTGGGATAGGGTATGGCTACACCTTC. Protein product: CASSYSTVGIGYGYTF.

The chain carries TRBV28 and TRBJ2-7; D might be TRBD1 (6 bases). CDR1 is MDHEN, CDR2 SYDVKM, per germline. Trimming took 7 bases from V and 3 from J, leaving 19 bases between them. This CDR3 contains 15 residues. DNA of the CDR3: TGTGCCAGCACTGGACTTCCACAGGGACGCTACGAGCAGTACTTC. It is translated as CASTGLPQGRYEQYF.

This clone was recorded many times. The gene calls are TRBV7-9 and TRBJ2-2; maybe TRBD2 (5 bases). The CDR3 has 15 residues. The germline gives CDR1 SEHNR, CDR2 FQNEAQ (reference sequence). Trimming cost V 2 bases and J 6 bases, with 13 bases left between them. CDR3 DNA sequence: TGTGCCAGCAGCTTAAGAGTGAGCGGTGCCGGGGAGCTGTTTTTT. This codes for CASSLRVSGAGELFF.

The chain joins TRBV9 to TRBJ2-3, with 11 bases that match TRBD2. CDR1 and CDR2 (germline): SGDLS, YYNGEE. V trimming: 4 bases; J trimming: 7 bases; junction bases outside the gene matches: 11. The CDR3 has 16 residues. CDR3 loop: CASSPPGTSGINTQYF. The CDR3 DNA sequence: TGTGCCAGCAGCCCCCCCGGGACTAGCGGTATAAATACGCAGTATTTT.

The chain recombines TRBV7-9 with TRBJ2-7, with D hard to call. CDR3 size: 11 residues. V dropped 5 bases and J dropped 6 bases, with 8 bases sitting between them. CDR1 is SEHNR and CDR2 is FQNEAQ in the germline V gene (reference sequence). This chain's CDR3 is CASSPVGEQYF. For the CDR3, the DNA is TGTGCCAGCAGCCCGGTCGGCGAGCAGTACTTC.

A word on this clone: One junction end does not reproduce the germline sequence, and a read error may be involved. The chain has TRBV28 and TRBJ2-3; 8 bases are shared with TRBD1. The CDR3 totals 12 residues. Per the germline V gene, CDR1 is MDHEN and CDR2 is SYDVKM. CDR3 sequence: CASSLDRGGTNF. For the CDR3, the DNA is TGTGCCAGCAGTCTAGACAGGGGAGGCACGAATTTT.

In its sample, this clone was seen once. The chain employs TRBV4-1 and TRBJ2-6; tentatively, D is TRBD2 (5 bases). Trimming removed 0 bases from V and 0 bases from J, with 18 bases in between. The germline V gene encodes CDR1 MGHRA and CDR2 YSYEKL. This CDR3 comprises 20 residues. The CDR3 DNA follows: TGCGCCAGCAGCCAAGACCCGGCAGGAGGCCGTACCTCTGGGGCCAACGTCCTGACTTTC. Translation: CASSQDPAGGRTSGANVLTF.

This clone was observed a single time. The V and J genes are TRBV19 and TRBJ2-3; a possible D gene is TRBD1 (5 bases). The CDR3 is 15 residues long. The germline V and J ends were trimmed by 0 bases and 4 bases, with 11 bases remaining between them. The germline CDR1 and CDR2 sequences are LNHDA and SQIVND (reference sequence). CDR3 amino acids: CASSIDRVLADTQYF. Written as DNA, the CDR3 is TGTGCCAGTAGTATAGACAGGGTATTGGCAGATACGCAGTATTTT. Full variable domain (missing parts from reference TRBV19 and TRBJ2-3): DGGITQSPKYLFRKEGQNVTLSCEQNLNHDAMYWYRQDPGQGLRLIYYSQIVNDFQKGDIAEGYSVSREKKESFPLTVTSAQKNPTAFYLCASSIDRVLADTQYFGPGTRLTVL.

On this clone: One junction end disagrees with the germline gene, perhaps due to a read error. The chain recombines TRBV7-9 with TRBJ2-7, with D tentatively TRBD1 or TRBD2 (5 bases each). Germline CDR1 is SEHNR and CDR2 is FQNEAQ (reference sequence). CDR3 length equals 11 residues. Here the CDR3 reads CASSSGGGIHF. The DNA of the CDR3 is TGTGCCAGCAGCTCAGGTGGGGGAATACACTTC. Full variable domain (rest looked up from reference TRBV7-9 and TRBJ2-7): DTGVSQNPRHKITKRGQNVTFRCDPISEHNRLYWYRQTLGQGPEFLTYFQNEAQLEKSRLLSDRFSAERPKGSFSTLEIQRTEQGDSAMYLCASSSGGGIHFGPGTRLTVT.